One sample yielded the 8 T cell receptor beta chains listed below, sequenced in a study of blood T cell repertoires in COVID-19. This table comes from immunoSEQ multiplex PCR, and its TCRdb copy is limited to in-frame clones, with some not included. This sample yields 400,000 or so clones, of which roughly 90% are seen a single time; 0.8% to 0.85% belongs to the top ten. Source material: peripheral blood. These receptors were obtained from a man aged 18 to 29 with COVID-19, enrolled during active disease.

The rearrangement joins TRBV11-3 to TRBJ2-2; TRBD2 agrees at 10 bases. With 5 bases clipped from V and 7 bases from J, the junction kept 10 bases outside the gene matches. The CDR3 covers 16 residues. The germline gives CDR1 SGHNT, CDR2 YENEEA. The CDR3 nucleotides are TGTGCCAGCAGCCCTAGAGCGGGGGGGCCAGTCGGGGAGCTGTTTTTT. The encoded protein is CASSPRAGGPVGELFF.

The chain links TRBV19 to TRBJ2-1; 12 bases are shared with TRBD2. The CDR3 is 18 residues long. V shed 4 bases and J 1 base; nucleotides not matched to a gene: 8. Germline V lookup: CDR1 LNHDA, CDR2 SQIVND (reference sequence). The CDR3 loop reads CASSSGASGGASYNEQFF. The CDR3 nucleotides read TGTGCCAGTAGTAGCGGGGCTAGCGGGGGGGCGTCCTACAATGAGCAGTTCTTC.

This chain links TRBV12-5 with TRBJ1-1, with D perhaps TRBD1 (5 bases). The CDR3 runs to 15 residues. The V end was cut by 3 bases, the J end by 4 bases, with 15 bases between. Germline CDR1 reads LGHNT; CDR2 reads FRNRAP. CDR3 amino acids: CASGLSSGVSTEAFF. The CDR3 DNA follows: TGTGCTAGTGGTTTATCGTCGGGGGTCAGCACTGAAGCTTTCTTT.

The chain recombines TRBV5-5 with TRBJ2-4, with a possible D match to TRBD1 (5 bases). Trimming took 2 bases from V and 3 from J, leaving 9 bases between them. The germline V gene encodes CDR1 SGHKS and CDR2 YYEKEE (reference sequence). The CDR3 has 14 amino acids. DNA of the CDR3: TGTGCCAGCAGCTTTGGCAGGGACAAAAACATTCAGTACTTC. This translates into CASSFGRDKNIQYF.

The chain uses TRBV2 and TRBJ2-1; 7 bases align to TRBD1. Germline V gene data show CDR1 as SNHLY and CDR2 as FYNNEI. V lost 8 bases and J lost 12; bases outside the gene matches: 13. The CDR3 sequence is 13 residues long. The CDR3, as DNA: TGTGCCAGCGGGACAGACCACCCCATCTTGCAGTTCTTC. It specifies CASGTDHPILQFF.

This chain uses TRBV7-3 with TRBJ1-1; the D is unclear. V was shortened by 5 bases and J by 3 bases, with 10 bases between the two germline ends. This CDR3 has 13 amino acids. CDR1 and CDR2 (germline): SGHTA, FQGTGA. This CDR3 reads CASSDRRDTEAFF. The DNA for the CDR3 is TGTGCCAGCAGCGATAGGAGGGACACTGAAGCTTTCTTT.

This clone has more than one count but fewer than ten. The chain couples TRBV7-9 to TRBJ2-2; perhaps TRBD2 as D (5 bases). The germline V gene encodes CDR1 SEHNR and CDR2 FQNEAQ (reference sequence). Trimming left V 3 bases short and J 5 bases short, with 10 bases between. This CDR3 contains 14 residues. In DNA form, the CDR3 reads TGTGCCAGCAGCTTGAGGGAAATGACCGGGGAGCTGTTTTTT. It specifies CASSLREMTGELFF.

The chain joins TRBV5-4 to TRBJ2-1, with D possibly TRBD2 on 7 matching bases. Germline assignment: CDR1 SGHNT and CDR2 YYREEE (reference sequence). The CDR3 covers 14 residues. Deletions cut 1 base from V and 7 bases from J, with 12 bases between. CDR3 loop: CASSLWGGRNEQFF. As DNA, the CDR3 is TGTGCCAGCAGCTTGTGGGGGGGCCGAAATGAGCAGTTCTTC.